This TCR beta chain stems from a study of shared clonotypes between healthy human individuals. Using immunoSEQ multiplex PCR, the repertoire was profiled, and TCRdb retains in-frame clones only, with some absent. The data contain around 550,000 clones, 95% of them singletons. The naive CD8 subset, CD45RO-negative cells positively selected for CCR7, excluded terminally differentiated effector memory CD45RA+ cells. Every contributor of samples was a Caucasian grown-up residing in Nashville, Tennessee. The CDR3 is made up of 13 amino acids. The germline V and J ends were trimmed by 3 bases and 4 bases, with 9 bases remaining between them. Looked up from germline, CDR1 is MNHEY and CDR2 is SMNVEV (reference sequence).

The chain has TRBV27 and TRBJ1-1, with no clear D. The sequenced sample consisted of naive CD8+ T cells sorted from blood. The sequence was collected from a young woman in good health. The CDR3 loop is CASSLVPVTEAFF. The CDR3 DNA sequence: TGTGCCAGCAGTTTGGTCCCGGTCACTGAAGCTTTCTTT.